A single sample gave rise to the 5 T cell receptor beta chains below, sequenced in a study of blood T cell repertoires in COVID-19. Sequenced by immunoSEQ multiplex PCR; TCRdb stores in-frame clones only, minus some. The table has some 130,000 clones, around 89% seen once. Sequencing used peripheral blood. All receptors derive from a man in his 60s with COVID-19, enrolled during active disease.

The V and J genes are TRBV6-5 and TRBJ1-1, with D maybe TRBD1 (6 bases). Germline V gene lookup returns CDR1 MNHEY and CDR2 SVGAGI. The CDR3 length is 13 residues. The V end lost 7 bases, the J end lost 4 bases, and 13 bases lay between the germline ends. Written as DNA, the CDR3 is TGTGCCAGCACCCAGGGGTTGGGCACTGAAGCTTTCTTT. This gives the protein CASTQGLGTEAFF.

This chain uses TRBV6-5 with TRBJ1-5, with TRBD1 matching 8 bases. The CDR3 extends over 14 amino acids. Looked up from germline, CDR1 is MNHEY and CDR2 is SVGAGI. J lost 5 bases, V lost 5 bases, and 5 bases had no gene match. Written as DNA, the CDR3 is TGTGCCAGCAGTAGGACAGGGACATATCAGCCCCAGCATTTT. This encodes CASSRTGTYQPQHF.

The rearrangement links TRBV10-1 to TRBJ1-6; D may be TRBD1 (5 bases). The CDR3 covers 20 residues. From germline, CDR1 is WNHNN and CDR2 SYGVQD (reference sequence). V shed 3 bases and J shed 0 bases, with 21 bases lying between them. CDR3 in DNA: TGCGCCAGCAGTGAAGCAGGGAGGACGTGTACCAGCTCCTATAATTCACCCCTCCACTTT. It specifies CASSEAGRTCTSSYNSPLHF.

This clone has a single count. The CDR3 nucleotides are TGCGCCAGCAGCGTGGGCGGCACAGATACGCAGTATTTT. Translating it yields CASSVGGTDTQYF. J is TRBJ2-3 and V is TRBV5-1; D gene uncertain. This CDR3 contains 13 residues. Deletions cut 4 bases from V and 1 base from J, with 7 bases between. Germline loops: CDR1 SGHRS, CDR2 YFSETQ.

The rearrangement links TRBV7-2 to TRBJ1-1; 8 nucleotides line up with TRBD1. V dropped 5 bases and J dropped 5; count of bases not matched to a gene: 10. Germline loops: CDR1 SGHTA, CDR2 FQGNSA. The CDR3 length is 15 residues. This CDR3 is CASSGPGQGHTEAFF. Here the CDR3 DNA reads TGTGCCAGCAGCGGTCCTGGACAGGGTCATACTGAAGCTTTCTTT.